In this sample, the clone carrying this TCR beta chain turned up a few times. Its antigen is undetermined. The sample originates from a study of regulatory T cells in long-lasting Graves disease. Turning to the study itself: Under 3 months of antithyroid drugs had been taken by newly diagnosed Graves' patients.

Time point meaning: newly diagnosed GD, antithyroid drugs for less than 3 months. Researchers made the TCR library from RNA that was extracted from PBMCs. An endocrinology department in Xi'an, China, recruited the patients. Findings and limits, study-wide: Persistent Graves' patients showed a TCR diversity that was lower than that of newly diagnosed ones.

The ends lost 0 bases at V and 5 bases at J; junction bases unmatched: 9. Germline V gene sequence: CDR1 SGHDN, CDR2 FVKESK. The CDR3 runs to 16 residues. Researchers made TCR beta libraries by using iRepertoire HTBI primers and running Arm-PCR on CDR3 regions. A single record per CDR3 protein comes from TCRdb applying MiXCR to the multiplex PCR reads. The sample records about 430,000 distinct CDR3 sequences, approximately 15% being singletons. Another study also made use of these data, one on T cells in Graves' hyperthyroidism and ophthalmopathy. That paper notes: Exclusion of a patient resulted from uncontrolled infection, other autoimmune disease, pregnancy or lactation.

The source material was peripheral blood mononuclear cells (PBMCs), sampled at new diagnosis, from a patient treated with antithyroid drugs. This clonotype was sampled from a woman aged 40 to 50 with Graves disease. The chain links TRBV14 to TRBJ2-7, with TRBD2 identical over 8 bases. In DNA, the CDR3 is TGTGCCAGCAGCCAAGATAGAACGGGAGGGCCCCACGAGCAGTACTTC. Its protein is CASSQDRTGGPHEQYF.